This T cell receptor beta chain was recorded in a study of T cells after yellow fever vaccination. Study-wide background: Preparation used SMART-Seq v4 Ultra Low Input for the low-cell-number fractions.

A process of 5'RACE template switching, which added a universal primer site and UMIs, was used to make TCR cDNA. TCRdb processed the 5' RACE reads anew with MiXCR; each CDR3 protein has one entry. The sample carries 95,000 to 100,000 distinct CDR3 sequences, under 7% recorded once. Only a few counts were recorded for this clonotype. Germline loops: CDR1 SGHVS, CDR2 FNYEAQ. The CDR3 has 13 amino acids. The V gene lost 4 bases and the J gene lost 8 bases, with 11 bases spanning the gap. This clonotype was obtained from a man younger than 35 who received the YFV17D yellow fever vaccine. Sequences were derived from CD8+ T cells sorted from PBMCs, sampled 10 days after the yellow fever booster vaccination. The gene calls are TRBV7-6 and TRBJ1-4; maybe TRBD1 (6 bases). The CDR3 nucleotides read TGTGCCAGCAGCTCCAGGGGTGGGGAAAAACTGTTTTTT. Amino acids: CASSSRGGEKLFF.